A single sample is the source of the 5 T cell receptor beta chains below, sequenced in a study of blood T cell repertoires in COVID-19 (dated by TCRdb to about 2020). Receptor amplification or capture employed the immunoSEQ multiplex PCR assay. Sourced from immuneACCESS, this table was stored by TCRdb with only in-frame sequences that have V and J called. A share of the clones is absent; for the studies checked, an unresolved V gene accounts for under half, and the remainder has no known explanation. This sample holds just under 350,000 clones; roughly 89% were observed only once. Less than 3.5% of the sample comes from the top ten. Sequences were obtained from peripheral blood. The receptors derive from a woman aged 18 to 35 who had recovered from COVID-19.

This clone was seen only a few times. The CDR3 is CASIVAAPLTRGVAYEQYV. In nucleotides, the CDR3 is TGTGCCAGCATCGTCGCAGCGCCACTCACCCGGGGGGTCGCCTACGAGCAGTACGTC. The chain uses TRBV27 and TRBJ2-7; 7 bases line up with TRBD2. The junction had 23 bases not matched to a gene; V was cut back by 7 bases and J by 2 bases. Germline CDR1 is MNHEY and CDR2 is SMNVEV (reference sequence). The CDR3 contains 19 residues.

In this sample, this clone turned up once. The chain uses TRBV27 and TRBJ1-1; 10 bases match TRBD1. The CDR3 is 17 residues long. Germline V gives CDR1 MNHEY, CDR2 SMNVEV (reference sequence). V dropped 4 bases and J dropped 1; count of bases not matched to a gene: 9. CDR3 bases: TGTGCCAGCAGTTCCCAATGGACAGGGGGGCCGAACACTGAAGCTTTCTTT. Its protein is CASSSQWTGGPNTEAFF.

The V and J genes are TRBV5-5 and TRBJ2-3; a weak D match, TRBD1 (5 bases). The CDR3 runs to 19 residues. V lost 0 bases and J lost 0, with 20 bases in between. Germline CDR1 SGHKS, CDR2 YYEKEE (reference sequence). The CDR3 nucleotides are TGTGCCAGCAGCTTGGTATTGGCAGGGCCTTACACTAGCACAGATACGCAGTATTTT. It encodes CASSLVLAGPYTSTDTQYF. The variable domain in full, with the rest retrieved from reference TRBV5-5 and TRBJ2-3, is DAGVTQSPTHLIKTRGQQVTLRCSPISGHKSVSWYQQVLGQGPQFIFQYYEKEERGRGNFPDRFSARQFPNYSSELNVNALLLGDSALYLCASSLVLAGPYTSTDTQYFGPGTRLTVL.

The chain recombines TRBV18 with TRBJ2-1; 12 positions agree with TRBD2. V was clipped by 2 bases and J by 5 bases; unmatched bases: 4. The CDR3 contains 16 residues. Germline V gives CDR1 KGHSH, CDR2 LQKENI. The CDR3 coding sequence is TGTGCCAGCTCACCATGGACTAGCGGGACTCACAATGAGCAGTTCTTC. This translates into CASSPWTSGTHNEQFF.

The chain couples TRBV7-2 to TRBJ2-2; TRBD1 matches 9 bases. J was trimmed by 2 bases and V by 5 bases; bases with no gene match: 9. Germline-derived CDR1 and CDR2 are SGHTA and FQGNSA. The CDR3 is 17 residues long. The CDR3 DNA reads as TGTGCCAGCAGCCTCCTCGGACAGGGGCTTAACACCGGGGAGCTGTTTTTT. This sequence encodes CASSLLGQGLNTGELFF.